This T cell receptor (beta chain) was sequenced during a study of Ad26.COV2.S vaccination and SARS-CoV-2 variants. Findings and caveats of the study: Substantial breadth was reported for post-vaccination spike-specific CD8+ and CD4+ T cells. Overall T cell responses may have been underestimated by the analyses of TCR breadth and depth.

About this clone itself: The antigen remains undetermined.

The CDR3 has 15 residues. The ends were cut back, 0 bases at V and 3 bases at J, with 12 bases in the middle. Germline V lookup: CDR1 SGDLS, CDR2 YYNGEE. The data were produced by immunoSEQ multiplex PCR, yet TCRdb's version contains in-frame clones alone and is incomplete. The repertoire consists of over 110,000 clones, with just over 85% occurring once and the leading ten covering around 5%. This chain uses TRBV9 with TRBJ1-1; D gene ambiguous. The sequences come from peripheral blood, collected after recovery from COVID-19. This sequence originates from a human donor who had recovered from COVID-19. CDR3 sequence (DNA): TGTGCCAGCAGCGTAGGGGCACACAGTGACACTGAAGCTTTCTTT. Protein sequence: CASSVGAHSDTEAFF.